The 25 T cell receptor beta chains below all came from one sample that was sequenced in a study of immune evolution from preneoplasia to lung adenocarcinoma. TCRdb's table, derived via immunoSEQ multiplex PCR, lists solely in-frame clones and lacks some. The sample shows several thousand clones, 80% to 90% of them seen only once. The source material was FFPE atypical adenomatous hyperplasia tissue from the lung. Subset meaning: atypical adenomatous hyperplasia (AAH), lung preneoplasia. These receptors were taken from a person aged 70 to 79 with lung adenocarcinoma.

The chain is built from TRBV18 and TRBJ1-4; no definite D call. V was cut by 3 bases and J by 3 bases, with 8 bases left in between. This CDR3 has 14 amino acids. Germline V CDR1 and CDR2: KGHSH, LQKENI. CDR3 sequence reads: CASSPEGANEKLFF. CDR3 nucleotides: TGTGCCAGCTCACCTGAGGGAGCTAATGAAAAACTGTTTTTT.

This chain uses TRBV15 with TRBJ1-4, with unresolved D. The V end lost 3 bases, the J end lost 7 bases, and 3 bases lay between the germline ends. The V gene's germline CDR1 is LNHNV and CDR2 YYDKDF (reference sequence). This CDR3 has 11 amino acids. The CDR3 here is CATSSTEKLFF. The CDR3 nucleotides are TGTGCCACCAGCAGCACTGAAAAACTGTTTTTT.

This clone was counted a few times. The rearrangement joins TRBV5-6 to TRBJ1-3; D is ambiguous. The CDR3 extends over 17 amino acids. The germline V and J ends were trimmed by 0 bases and 0 bases, with 13 bases remaining between them. Per germline, CDR1 SGHDT and CDR2 YYEEEE. This CDR3 is CASSLGVVVLSGNTIYF. The CDR3 DNA follows: TGTGCCAGCAGCTTGGGTGTTGTGGTTCTCTCTGGAAACACCATATATTTT.

This clone was counted a single time. The rearrangement uses TRBV5-1 and TRBJ2-3; no definite D call. V shed 0 bases and J shed 2 bases, with 7 bases lying between them. The germline V gene has CDR1 SGHRS and CDR2 YFSETQ. This CDR3 contains 14 residues. For the CDR3, the DNA is TGCGCCAGCAGCTTGGCCGGCCACACAGATACGCAGTATTTT. Its protein is CASSLAGHTDTQYF.

Only a few counts were recorded for this clone. The chain joins TRBV7-2 to TRBJ1-2; D may be TRBD1 (5 bases). Trimming cost V 0 bases and J 4 bases, with 12 bases left between them. CDR1 SGHTA and CDR2 FQGNSA come from the germline V gene. The CDR3 is made up of 15 amino acids. The DNA for the CDR3 is TGTGCCAGCAGCTTAGCTCCGGGGCTCGGCTATGGCTACACCTTC. It codes for CASSLAPGLGYGYTF.

Written as DNA, the CDR3 is TGTGCCAGCAGCGTAGGGGTAGCGGGAGGGCTCAAGGAGCAGTTCTTC. Encoded protein: CASSVGVAGGLKEQFF. This rearrangement joins TRBV9 to TRBJ2-1, with 11 bases that match TRBD2. V trimming: 0 bases; J trimming: 10 bases; junction bases outside the gene matches: 9. The CDR3 sequence is 16 residues long. Germline loops: CDR1 SGDLS, CDR2 YYNGEE.

V usage is TRBV29-1 and J usage is TRBJ2-1; 7 nucleotides agree with TRBD2. Trimming cost V 4 bases and J 6 bases; bases outside gene matches: 9. The V gene's germline CDR1 is SQVTM and CDR2 ANQGSEA. The length of the CDR3 is 14 residues. The CDR3 loop reads CSVGGGRFGNEQFF. CDR3 coding DNA: TGCAGCGTTGGTGGCGGGAGATTTGGCAATGAGCAGTTCTTC.

This chain joins TRBV30 and TRBJ1-1; 8 nucleotides match TRBD1. The CDR3 consists of 15 residues. The V and J ends lost 3 bases and 6 bases, in that order; junction bases with no gene match: 12. In germline, CDR1 is GTSNPN, CDR2 SVGIG (reference sequence). The CDR3, as DNA: TGTGCCTGGAGGGTTCCGGGACAGGTAATCGCTGAAGCTTTCTTT. This sequence encodes CAWRVPGQVIAEAFF. Using reference TRBV30 and TRBJ1-1 for the parts outside the CDR3, the full variable domain is SQTIHQWPATLVQPVGSPLSLECTVEGTSNPNLYWYRQAAGRGLQLLFYSVGIGQISSEVPQNLSASRPQDRQFILSSKKLLLSDSGFYLCAWRVPGQVIAEAFFGQGTRLTVV.

Written as DNA, the CDR3 is TGTGCCAGCAGCCAAACTCAGGCAGGGCTCGACACTGAAGCTTTCTTT. This encodes CASSQTQAGLDTEAFF. V is TRBV14 and J is TRBJ1-1; D might be TRBD1 (5 bases). With 2 bases removed from V and 3 bases from J, the gap between germline ends came to 16 bases. The CDR3 totals 16 residues. The germline V gene has CDR1 SGHDN and CDR2 FVKESK. Together with reference TRBV14 and TRBJ1-1, the CDR3 gives the full variable domain: EAGVTQFPSHSVIEKGQTVTLRCDPISGHDNLYWYRRVMGKEIKFLLHFVKESKQDESGMPNNRFLAERTGGTYSTLKVQPAELEDSGVYFCASSQTQAGLDTEAFFGQGTRLTVV.

This clone was seen just once. This sequence joins TRBV4-2 and TRBJ1-4; D not resolved. Germline CDR1 reads LGHNA; CDR2 reads YNFKEQ. The V and J ends lost 0 bases and 0 bases respectively, with 11 bases between them. The CDR3 spans 17 residues. The CDR3 spells CASSQEGRKTTNEKLFF. The CDR3 DNA follows: TGTGCCAGCAGCCAAGAGGGCAGGAAAACAACTAATGAAAAACTGTTTTTT.

This sequence joins TRBV5-1 and TRBJ2-1, with D perhaps TRBD1 or TRBD2 (6 bases each). V lost 0 bases to trimming and J lost 9 bases, with 13 bases between them. Per the germline V gene, CDR1 is SGHRS and CDR2 is YFSETQ. The CDR3 has 14 residues. In DNA form, the CDR3 reads TGCGCCAGCAGCTTGGGTTGGGGGGCCGGTGAGCAGTTCTTC. Translated, it gives CASSLGWGAGEQFF.

The chain uses TRBV10-2 and TRBJ1-1, with D unresolved. This CDR3 has 13 amino acids. Trimming took off 4 bases at V and 2 bases at J, with 8 bases between the two ends. Germline assignment: CDR1 WSHSY and CDR2 SAAADI. CDR3 loop: CASSAQPNTEAFF. The CDR3 DNA follows: TGCGCCAGCAGTGCACAGCCAAACACTGAAGCTTTCTTT.

The CDR3 nucleotides are TGCGCCAGCAGCAACGGGATATATGACAATGAGCAGTTCTTC. Its protein is CASSNGIYDNEQFF. The chain couples TRBV5-1 to TRBJ2-1; D perhaps matches TRBD2 (5 bases). Trimming took off 4 bases at V and 5 bases at J, with 13 bases between the two ends. Germline CDR1 and CDR2: SGHRS and YFSETQ. The CDR3 extends over 14 amino acids.

The chain recombines TRBV7-3 with TRBJ2-2, with D uncertain. CDR3 length equals 14 residues. V was pared by 2 bases and J by 1 base, with 5 bases between. CDR1 is SGHTA, CDR2 FQGTGA, per germline. CDR3 amino acids: CASSLSGNTGELFF. The CDR3 region has the DNA TGTGCCAGCAGCTTATCCGGGAACACCGGGGAGCTGTTTTTT.

The chain links TRBV19 to TRBJ1-2, with TRBD1 matching over 8 bases. CDR1 is LNHDA and CDR2 is SQIVND in the germline V gene (reference sequence). The junction had 0 bases not matched to a gene; V was cut back by 5 bases and J by 7 bases. The CDR3 sequence is 11 residues long. The CDR3 nucleotides read TGTGCCAGTAGTGGACAGGGTGGCTACACCTTC. Translating gives CASSGQGGYTF.

A single count supports this clone. The rearrangement joins TRBV15 to TRBJ2-5; D gene ambiguous. CDR3 size: 13 residues. Germline loops: CDR1 LNHNV, CDR2 YYDKDF (reference sequence). V dropped 0 bases and J dropped 6 bases, with 8 bases sitting between them. CDR3: CATSRDQAQTQYF. The CDR3 nucleotides read TGTGCCACCAGCAGAGATCAGGCGCAGACCCAGTACTTC.

The J gene is TRBJ2-5, the V gene TRBV2, with D possibly TRBD1 on 5 matching bases. This CDR3 comprises 13 residues. Trimming pared 1 base from V and 5 bases from J, leaving 8 bases between. In germline, CDR1 is SNHLY, CDR2 FYNNEI. The CDR3 DNA follows: TGTGCCAGCAGTGAAGTAGCAGGGGAGACCCAGTACTTC. Amino acids: CASSEVAGETQYF.

V and J are TRBV10-3 and TRBJ2-2; the D call may be TRBD1 or TRBD2 (5 bases each). Trimming took 8 bases from V and 5 from J, leaving 12 bases between them. Per the germline V gene, CDR1 is ENHRY and CDR2 is SYGVKD. The CDR3 loop spans 13 amino acids. CDR3 sequence: CAIRDPETGELFF. In DNA form, the CDR3 reads TGTGCCATCCGGGACCCCGAGACCGGGGAGCTGTTTTTT.

This chain connects TRBV6-5 to TRBJ1-1; D perhaps matches TRBD1 (6 bases). V was clipped by 6 bases and J by 1 base, with 15 bases between them. Germline V gene data show CDR1 as MNHEY and CDR2 as SVGAGI. The CDR3 covers 15 residues. The CDR3 reads CASSPHRVTNTEAFF. The CDR3, as DNA: TGTGCCAGCAGCCCACACAGGGTGACGAACACTGAAGCTTTCTTT.

Regarding this clone: A junction boundary mismatches the germline segment, possibly from a read error. CDR3 in amino acids: CASSSRPDAYSYEQYF. In nucleotides, the CDR3 is TGTGCCAGCAGCTCCCGCCCGGACGCCTACTCCTACGAGCAGTACTTT. The V and J genes are TRBV11-2 and TRBJ2-7; D remains ambiguous. The CDR3 runs to 16 residues. CDR1 and CDR2 (germline): SGHAT, FQNNGV.

In the case of this clone: A read error may account for a junction end that differs from germline. This sequence joins TRBV7-7 and TRBJ1-5; 8 nucleotides align to TRBD1. This CDR3 has 17 residues. The germline gives CDR1 SSHAT, CDR2 FNYEAQ (reference sequence). For the CDR3, the DNA is TGTGCTAGCAGCTTAGGAGGACAGGGCCCCCTTAATCAGCCCCAGCATTTT. Protein product: CASSLGGQGPLNQPQHF.

Regarding this clone: The DNA is left out, because the CDR3 cannot be placed on it with certainty; the CDR3 is given as TCRdb lists it. The CDR3 sequence: CASSLSVGEGTF. The gene calls are TRBV13 and TRBJ1-2. Germline values: CDR1 PRHDT, CDR2 FYEKMQ (reference sequence). With termini counted, the CDR3 has 12 amino acids.

This clone was observed a single time. V usage is TRBV28 and J usage is TRBJ2-1; no reliable D call. Per the germline V gene, CDR1 is MDHEN and CDR2 is SYDVKM. The CDR3 runs to 15 residues. The V end was cut by 6 bases, the J end by 0 bases, with 12 bases between. The CDR3 DNA sequence: TGTGCCAGCAGCAGCCGACGGATCTCCTACAATGAGCAGTTCTTC. Residues: CASSSRRISYNEQFF.

This chain connects TRBV11-2 to TRBJ2-3; 10 nucleotides match TRBD2. V shed 5 bases and J 1 base; nucleotides not matched to a gene: 6. Germline lookup yields CDR1 SGHAT and CDR2 FQNNGV. The CDR3 totals 16 residues. The DNA of the CDR3 is TGTGCCAGCAGCCCCCTGGGGACTAGCGGCACAGATACGCAGTATTTT. This sequence encodes CASSPLGTSGTDTQYF.

As for this clone: The junction differs from germline at one of its ends, possibly a read error. The chain couples TRBV7-7 to TRBJ2-3, with no clear D. Germline CDR1 reads SSHAT; CDR2 reads FNYEAQ (reference sequence). The CDR3 consists of 15 residues. CDR3 nucleotides: TGTGCTAGCAGCGAAACCGGGCTTAGCACAGATACGCAGTATTTT. It specifies CASSETGLSTDTQYF. The complete variable domain, with remaining parts taken from reference TRBV7-7 and TRBJ2-3, reads GAGVSQSPRYKVTKRGQDVTLRCDPISSHATLYWYQQALGQGPEFLTYFNYEAQPDKSGLPSDRFSAERPEGSISTLTIQRTEQRDSAMYRCASSETGLSTDTQYFGPGTRLTVL.